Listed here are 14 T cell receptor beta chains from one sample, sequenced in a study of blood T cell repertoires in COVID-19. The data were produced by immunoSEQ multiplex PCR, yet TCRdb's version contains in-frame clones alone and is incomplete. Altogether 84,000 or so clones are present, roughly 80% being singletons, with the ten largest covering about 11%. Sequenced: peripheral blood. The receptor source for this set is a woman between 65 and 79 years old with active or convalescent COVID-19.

The CDR3 spells CASSPLPGLNTEAFF. CDR3 DNA sequence: TGCGCCAGCAGTCCTCTGCCGGGACTTAACACTGAAGCTTTCTTT. The rearrangement links TRBV5-1 to TRBJ1-1; D is perhaps TRBD1 (5 bases). Trimming removed 5 bases from V and 2 bases from J, with 16 bases in between. The CDR3 contains 15 residues. Germline assignment: CDR1 SGHRS and CDR2 YFSETQ.

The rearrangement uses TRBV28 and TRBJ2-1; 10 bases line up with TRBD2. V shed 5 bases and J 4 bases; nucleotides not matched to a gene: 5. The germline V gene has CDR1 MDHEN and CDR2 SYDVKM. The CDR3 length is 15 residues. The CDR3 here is CASSPTSGEYNEQFF. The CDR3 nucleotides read TGTGCCAGCAGTCCCACTAGCGGGGAATACAATGAGCAGTTCTTC. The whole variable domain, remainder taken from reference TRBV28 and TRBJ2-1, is DVKVTQSSRYLVKRTGEKVFLECVQDMDHENMFWYRQDPGLGLRLIYFSYDVKMKEKGDIPEGYSVSREKKERFSLILESASTNQTSMYLCASSPTSGEYNEQFFGPGTRLTVL.

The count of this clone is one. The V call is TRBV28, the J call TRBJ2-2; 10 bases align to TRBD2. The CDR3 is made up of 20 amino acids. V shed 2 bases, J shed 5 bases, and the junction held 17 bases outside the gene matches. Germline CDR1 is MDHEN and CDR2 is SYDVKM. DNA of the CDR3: TGTGCCAGCAGTTTACCCAAGACTAGCGGGCGTAAAAGAGGTACCGGGGAGCTGTTTTTT. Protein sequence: CASSLPKTSGRKRGTGELFF.

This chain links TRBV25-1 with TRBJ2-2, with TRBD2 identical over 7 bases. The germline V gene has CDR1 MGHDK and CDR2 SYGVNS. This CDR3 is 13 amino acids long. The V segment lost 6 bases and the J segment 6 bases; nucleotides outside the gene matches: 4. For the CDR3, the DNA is TGTGCCAGCAGCCGGGACTATGCCGGGGAGCTGTTTTTT. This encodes CASSRDYAGELFF.

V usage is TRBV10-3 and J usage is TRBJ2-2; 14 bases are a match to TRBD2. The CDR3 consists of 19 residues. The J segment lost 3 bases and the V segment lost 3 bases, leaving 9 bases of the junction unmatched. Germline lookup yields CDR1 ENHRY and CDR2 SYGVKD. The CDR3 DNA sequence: TGTGCCATCAGTGAAACCAATGGACTAGCGGGGGGCTACACCGGGGAGCTGTTTTTT. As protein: CAISETNGLAGGYTGELFF.

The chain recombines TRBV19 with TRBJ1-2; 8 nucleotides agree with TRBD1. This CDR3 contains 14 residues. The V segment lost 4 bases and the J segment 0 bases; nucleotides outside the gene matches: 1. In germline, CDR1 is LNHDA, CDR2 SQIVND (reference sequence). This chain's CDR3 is CASSTGQANYGYTF. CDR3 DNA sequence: TGTGCCAGTAGTACGGGACAGGCTAACTATGGCTACACCTTC.

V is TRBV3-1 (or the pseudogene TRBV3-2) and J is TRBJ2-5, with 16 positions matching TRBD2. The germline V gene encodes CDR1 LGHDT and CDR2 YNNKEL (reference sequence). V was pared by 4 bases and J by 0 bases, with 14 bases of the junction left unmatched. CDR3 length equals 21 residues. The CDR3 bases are TGTGCCAGCAGCCCCGAACGCGAGGGACTAGCGGGGGGGGCCTACCAAGAGACCCAGTACTTC. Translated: CASSPEREGLAGGAYQETQYF.

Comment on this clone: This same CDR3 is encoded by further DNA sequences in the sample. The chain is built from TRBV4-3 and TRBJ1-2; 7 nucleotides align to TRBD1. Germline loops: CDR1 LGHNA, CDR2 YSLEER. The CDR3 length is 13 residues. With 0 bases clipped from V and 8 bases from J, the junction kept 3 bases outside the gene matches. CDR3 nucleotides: TGCGCCAGCAGCCAAGAAGGGGGCTACGGCTACACCTTC. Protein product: CASSQEGGYGYTF.

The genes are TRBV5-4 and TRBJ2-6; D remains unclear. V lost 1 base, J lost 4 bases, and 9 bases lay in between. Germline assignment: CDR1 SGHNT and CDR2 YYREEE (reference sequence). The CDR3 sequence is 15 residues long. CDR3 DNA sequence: TGTGCCAGCAGCTTGCGGGTGGAAGGGGCCAACGTCCTGACTTTC. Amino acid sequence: CASSLRVEGANVLTF. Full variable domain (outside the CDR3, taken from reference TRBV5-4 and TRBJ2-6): ETGVTQSPTHLIKTRGQQVTLRCSSQSGHNTVSWYQQALGQGPQFIFQYYREEENGRGNFPPRFSGLQFPNYSSELNVNALELDDSALYLCASSLRVEGANVLTFGAGSRLTVL.

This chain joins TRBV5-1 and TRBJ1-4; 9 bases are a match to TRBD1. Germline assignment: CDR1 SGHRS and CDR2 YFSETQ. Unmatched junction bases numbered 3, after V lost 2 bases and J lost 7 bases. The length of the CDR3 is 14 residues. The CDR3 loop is CASSLPGQGEKLFF. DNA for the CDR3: TGCGCCAGCAGCTTACCGGGACAGGGTGAAAAACTGTTTTTT.

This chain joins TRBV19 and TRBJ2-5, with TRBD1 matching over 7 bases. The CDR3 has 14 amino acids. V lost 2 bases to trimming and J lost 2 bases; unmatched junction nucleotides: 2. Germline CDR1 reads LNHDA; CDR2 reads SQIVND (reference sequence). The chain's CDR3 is CASSIRDRQETQYF. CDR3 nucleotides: TGTGCCAGTAGTATAAGGGACAGACAAGAGACCCAGTACTTC.

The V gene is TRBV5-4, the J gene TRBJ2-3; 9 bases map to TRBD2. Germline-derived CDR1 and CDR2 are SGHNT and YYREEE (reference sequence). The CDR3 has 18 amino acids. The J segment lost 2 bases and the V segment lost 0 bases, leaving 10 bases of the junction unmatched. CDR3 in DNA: TGTGCCAGCAGCTTGGAGCCTAGCGGGGTTGGTAACACAGATACGCAGTATTTT. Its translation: CASSLEPSGVGNTDTQYF.

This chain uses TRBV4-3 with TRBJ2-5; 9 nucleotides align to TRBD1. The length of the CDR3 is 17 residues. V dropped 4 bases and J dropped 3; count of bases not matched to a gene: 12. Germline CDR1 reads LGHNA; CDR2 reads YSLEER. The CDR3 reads CASSRGGQGWREETQYF. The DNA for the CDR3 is TGCGCCAGCAGCCGAGGGGGACAGGGATGGAGGGAAGAGACCCAGTACTTC.

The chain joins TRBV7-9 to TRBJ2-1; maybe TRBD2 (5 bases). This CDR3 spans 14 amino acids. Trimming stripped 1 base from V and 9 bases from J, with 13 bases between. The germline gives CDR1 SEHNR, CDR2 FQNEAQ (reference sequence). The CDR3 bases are TGTGCCAGCAGCTTAGACTTAGGACTCCTTGAGCAGTTCTTC. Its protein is CASSLDLGLLEQFF.